This T cell receptor beta chain originates from a study of OX40 agonist ivuxolimab in advanced cancers. The study, taken as a whole, reports: The study did not work out the antigen specificity of the expanded peripheral T cells.

TCRdb's copy holds only in-frame clones and misses some; the assay was immunoSEQ multiplex PCR. Altogether under 45,000 clones are present, roughly 80% being singletons, with the ten largest covering roughly 9.7%. Excluded were patients having autoimmune disease history or systemic immunosuppression. This clone was recorded once. Antigen unknown. The CDR3 is made up of 13 amino acids. Germline CDR1 SGHAT, CDR2 FQDESV (reference sequence). V trimming: 2 bases; J trimming: 10 bases; junction bases outside the gene matches: 5. This clonotype originated in an adult with an advanced solid tumor such as melanoma, head and neck, liver or kidney cancer. Here the sequenced sample was CD4+ or CD8+ T cells sorted from blood, taken in a trial of the OX40 agonist ivuxolimab. J is TRBJ2-5 and V is TRBV11-1; TRBD1 agrees at 9 bases. The CDR3 DNA reads TGTGCCAGCAGCTTACGGACAGGGGTGGGCCAGTACTTC. Its translation is CASSLRTGVGQYF.